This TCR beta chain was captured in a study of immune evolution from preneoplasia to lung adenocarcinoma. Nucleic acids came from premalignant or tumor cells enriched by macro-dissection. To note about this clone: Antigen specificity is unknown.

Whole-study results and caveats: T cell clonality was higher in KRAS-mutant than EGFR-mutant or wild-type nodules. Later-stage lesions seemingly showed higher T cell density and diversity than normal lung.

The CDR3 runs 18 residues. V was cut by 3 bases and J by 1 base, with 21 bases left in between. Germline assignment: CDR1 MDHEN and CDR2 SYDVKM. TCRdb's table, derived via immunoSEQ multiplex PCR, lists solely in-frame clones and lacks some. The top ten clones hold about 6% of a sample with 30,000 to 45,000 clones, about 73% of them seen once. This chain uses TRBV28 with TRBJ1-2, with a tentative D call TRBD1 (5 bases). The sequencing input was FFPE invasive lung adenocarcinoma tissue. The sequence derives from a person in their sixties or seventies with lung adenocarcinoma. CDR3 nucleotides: TGTGCCAGCAGTTTGGGAGGGGTGGCAGGCACTATTAACTATGGCTACACCTTC. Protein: CASSLGGVAGTINYGYTF.